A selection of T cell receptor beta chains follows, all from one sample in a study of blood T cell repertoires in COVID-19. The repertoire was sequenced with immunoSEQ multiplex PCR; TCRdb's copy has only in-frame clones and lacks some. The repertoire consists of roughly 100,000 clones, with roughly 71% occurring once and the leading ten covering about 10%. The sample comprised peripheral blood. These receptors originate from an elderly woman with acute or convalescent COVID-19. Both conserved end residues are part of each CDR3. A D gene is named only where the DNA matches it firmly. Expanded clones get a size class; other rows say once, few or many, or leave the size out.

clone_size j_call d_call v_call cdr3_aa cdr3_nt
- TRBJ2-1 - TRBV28 CASSLPGAGENEQFF TGTGCCAGCAGTCTCCCAGGGGCGGGGGAGAATGAGCAGTTCTTC
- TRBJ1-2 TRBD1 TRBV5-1 CASSLATQGDNYGYTF TGCGCCAGCAGCTTGGCCACACAGGGGGATAACTATGGCTACACCTTC
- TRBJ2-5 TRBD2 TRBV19 CASSRTSGGAETQYF TGTGCCAGTAGTCGGACTAGCGGGGGGGCAGAGACCCAGTACTTC
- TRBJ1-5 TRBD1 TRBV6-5 CASSQGAMNDQPQHF TGTGCCAGCAGTCAGGGGGCTATGAACGATCAGCCCCAGCATTTT
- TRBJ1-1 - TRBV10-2 CASRQGTMNTEAFF TGCGCCAGCAGACAGGGAACAATGAACACTGAAGCTTTCTTT
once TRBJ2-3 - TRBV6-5 CASSFSSSTDTQYF TGTGCCAGCAGTTTTTCTTCGAGCACAGATACGCAGTATTTT
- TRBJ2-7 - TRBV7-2 CASSSLSYEQYF TGTGCCAGCAGCTCCCTCTCCTACGAGCAGTACTTC
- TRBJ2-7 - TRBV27 CASSSEYEQYF TGTGCCAGCAGTTCTGAGTACGAGCAGTACTTC
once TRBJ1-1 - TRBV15 CATSRAQGPEAFF TGTGCCACCAGCAGAGCCCAGGGCCCTGAAGCTTTCTTT
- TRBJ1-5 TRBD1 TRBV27 CASSPESGTGIQPQHF TGTGCCAGCAGTCCCGAATCCGGGACAGGGATTCAGCCCCAGCATTTT
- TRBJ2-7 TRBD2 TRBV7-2 CASSSGLAVPAGYF TGTGCCAGCAGCTCGGGACTAGCGGTCCCAGCGGGGTACTTC
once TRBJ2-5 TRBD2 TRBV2 CASSVSGLAGQETQYF TGTGCCAGCAGTGTATCGGGACTAGCGGGGCAAGAGACCCAGTACTTC
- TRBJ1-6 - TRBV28 CASRPPAGEGSPLHF TGTGCCAGCAGACCTCCCGCAGGGGAGGGTTCACCCCTCCACTTT